This passage covers 24 T cell receptor beta chains from one sample sequenced in a study of T cell responses to AZD1222 COVID-19 vaccine. Data came from immunoSEQ multiplex PCR; TCRdb stores just in-frame clones and leaves some out. The sample consists of 100,000 to 140,000 clones, roughly nine tenths of them appearing once. The input for sequencing was peripheral blood, taken on day 0 of AZD1222 vaccination. The origin of the receptors is an adult in good health.

This chain links TRBV3-1 (or the pseudogene TRBV3-2) with TRBJ2-1; 9 bases are a match to TRBD2. Trimming took 4 bases from V and 9 from J; bases not matched to a gene: 13. Germline V gene sequence: CDR1 LGHDT, CDR2 YNNKEL (reference sequence). The CDR3 length is 16 residues. For the CDR3, the DNA is TGTGCCAGCAGCCTTCGTGGCGGGGGGGGAAGGAGTGAGCAGTTCTTC. This gives the protein CASSLRGGGGRSEQFF.

This rearrangement joins TRBV5-1 to TRBJ1-1; perhaps TRBD1 as D (5 bases). This CDR3 comprises 16 residues. V lost 4 bases to trimming and J lost 5 bases, with 21 bases between them. CDR1 and CDR2 (germline): SGHRS, YFSETQ. CDR3 DNA: TGCGCCAGCAGCCCCGGGGCAGGCGCCATGGGTACTGAAGCTTTCTTT. Its translation: CASSPGAGAMGTEAFF.

This chain connects TRBV19 to TRBJ2-7; D remains unclear. The CDR3 has 13 amino acids. Per germline, CDR1 LNHDA and CDR2 SQIVND (reference sequence). V was pared by 5 bases and J by 0 bases, with 8 bases between. The CDR3, as DNA: TGTGCCAGTAGTCCCGGGCCCTCCTACGAGCAGTACTTC. This gives the protein CASSPGPSYEQYF. Variable domain in full (rest from reference TRBV19 and TRBJ2-7): DGGITQSPKYLFRKEGQNVTLSCEQNLNHDAMYWYRQDPGQGLRLIYYSQIVNDFQKGDIAEGYSVSREKKESFPLTVTSAQKNPTAFYLCASSPGPSYEQYFGPGTRLTVT.

The chain combines TRBV7-2 with TRBJ2-7; 7 bases line up with TRBD2. The CDR3 runs 14 residues. V lost 5 bases and J lost 3; bases outside the gene matches: 7. Germline lookup yields CDR1 SGHTA and CDR2 FQGNSA. The CDR3 is CASSLPTSFYEQYF. For the CDR3, the DNA is TGTGCCAGCAGCCTCCCGACTAGCTTCTACGAGCAGTACTTC. Full variable domain (missing parts from reference TRBV7-2 and TRBJ2-7): GAGVSQSPSNKVTEKGKDVELRCDPISGHTALYWYRQSLGQGLEFLIYFQGNSAPDKSGLPSDRFSAERTGGSVSTLTIQRTQQEDSAVYLCASSLPTSFYEQYFGPGTRLTVT.

The chain uses TRBV5-4 and TRBJ2-1; 8 bases line up with TRBD1. V dropped 0 bases and J dropped 6; count of bases not matched to a gene: 8. The CDR3 loop spans 16 amino acids. The germline V gene encodes CDR1 SGHNT and CDR2 YYREEE (reference sequence). CDR3 protein: CASSLGGAGGVNEQFF. CDR3 bases: TGTGCCAGCAGCTTGGGTGGGGCAGGGGGCGTCAATGAGCAGTTCTTC.

The chain is built from TRBV9 and TRBJ2-1; D gene unclear. Germline CDR1 reads SGDLS; CDR2 reads YYNGEE. The germline V and J ends were trimmed by 0 bases and 1 base, with 2 bases remaining between them. This CDR3 comprises 13 residues. The CDR3, as DNA: TGTGCCAGCAGCGTAGGTTCCTACAATGAGCAGTTCTTC. Translation gives CASSVGSYNEQFF. Looking up the rest from reference TRBV9 and TRBJ2-1 gives the full variable domain: DSGVTQTPKHLITATGQRVTLRCSPRSGDLSVYWYQQSLDQGLQFLIQYYNGEERAKGNILERFSAQQFPDLHSELNLSSLELGDSALYFCASSVGSYNEQFFGPGTRLTVL.

The rearrangement uses TRBV6-5 and TRBJ1-1; D is uncertain. CDR3 length: 12 residues. Trimming stripped 2 bases from V and 2 bases from J, with 3 bases between. Germline V CDR1 and CDR2: MNHEY, SVGAGI. CDR3 sequence reads: CASSYSNTEAFF. Written as DNA, the CDR3 is TGTGCCAGCAGTTACAGTAACACTGAAGCTTTCTTT.

The chain employs TRBV29-1 and TRBJ1-2; D is uncertain. V was trimmed by 6 bases and J by 0 bases, leaving 17 bases between them. The germline gives CDR1 SQVTM, CDR2 ANQGSEA. This CDR3 region has 15 residues. The CDR3 coding sequence is TGCAGCGTCCGACCCCTGACATTAGCTAACTATGGCTACACCTTC. Translating gives CSVRPLTLANYGYTF.

This chain joins TRBV19 and TRBJ1-6, with a weak D call TRBD1 (6 bases). CDR3 length equals 14 residues. Germline V lookup: CDR1 LNHDA, CDR2 SQIVND (reference sequence). V lost 5 bases to trimming and J lost 11 bases, with 16 bases between them. The CDR3 protein is CASSPPAGAPPLHF. The CDR3 DNA reads TGTGCCAGTAGTCCTCCGGCGGGGGCGCCACCCCTCCACTTT.

In this sample, this clone turned up once. The chain recombines TRBV7-2 with TRBJ1-1; tentative D call: TRBD1 (6 bases). Deletions cut 0 bases from V and 4 bases from J, with 12 bases between. Germline CDR1 is SGHTA and CDR2 is FQGNSA. This CDR3 has 15 residues. In DNA, the CDR3 is TGTGCCAGCAGCTTAGCATTAACAGGGCCCACTGAAGCTTTCTTT. It encodes CASSLALTGPTEAFF.

This chain uses TRBV15 with TRBJ2-7, with D perhaps assigned TRBD1 or TRBD2 (5 bases each). Trimming took off 6 bases at V and 5 bases at J, with 23 bases between the two ends. The CDR3 totals 16 residues. Germline-derived CDR1 and CDR2 are LNHNV and YYDKDF (reference sequence). CDR3 sequence: CATSNRVLGVVHEQYF. DNA for the CDR3: TGTGCCACCAGTAACCGAGTTTTGGGGGTAGTCCACGAGCAGTACTTC.

The chain links TRBV13 to TRBJ1-3; D remains ambiguous. V lost 6 bases, J lost 3 bases, and 21 bases lay in between. The CDR3 runs to 17 residues. Germline V gene data show CDR1 as PRHDT and CDR2 as FYEKMQ (reference sequence). The CDR3 sequence is CASRSTGTPGFGNTIYF. In nucleotides, the CDR3 is TGTGCCAGCAGATCGACCGGAACCCCTGGGTTTGGAAACACCATATATTTT. Combining the CDR3 with reference TRBV13 and TRBJ1-3 gives the whole variable domain AAGVIQSPRHLIKEKRETATLKCYPIPRHDTVYWYQQGPGQDPQFLISFYEKMQSDKGSIPDRFSAQQFSDYHSELNMSSLELGDSALYFCASRSTGTPGFGNTIYFGEGSWLTVV.

The V gene is TRBV7-6, the J gene TRBJ2-2, with D hard to call. CDR3 length: 15 residues. Trimming shortened V by 1 base and J by 4 bases, and 10 bases separated the two germline ends. Looked up from germline, CDR1 is SGHVS and CDR2 is FNYEAQ. As DNA, the CDR3 is TGTGCCAGCAGCTTAGGTGTCGTAGGCACCGGGGAGCTGTTTTTT. Protein: CASSLGVVGTGELFF.

This clone has just a few counts. V gene TRBV6-2 or TRBV6-3 combines with J gene TRBJ2-7; 8 nucleotides match TRBD2. V gave up 4 bases and J gave up 9 bases; unmatched junction bases: 11. The CDR3 consists of 14 residues. The germline V gene encodes CDR1 MNHEY and CDR2 SVGEGT. The chain's CDR3 is CASSFQTGGRAQYF. Here the CDR3 DNA reads TGTGCCAGCAGTTTCCAAACGGGGGGGCGCGCGCAGTACTTC.

This clone occurred a few times. J is TRBJ1-1 and V is TRBV18, with D uncertain. This CDR3 region has 15 residues. CDR1 is KGHSH, CDR2 LQKENI, per germline. V was clipped by 6 bases and J by 2 bases, with 16 bases between them. CDR3 sequence (DNA): TGTGCCAGCTCCCCCCCTGTAGGGTTTAACACTGAAGCTTTCTTT. This sequence encodes CASSPPVGFNTEAFF. The variable domain in full, completed from reference TRBV18 and TRBJ1-1, reads NAGVMQNPRHLVRRRGQEARLRCSPMKGHSHVYWYRQLPEEGLKFMVYLQKENIIDESGMPKERFSAEFPKEGPSILRIQQVVRGDSAAYFCASSPPVGFNTEAFFGQGTRLTVV.

The rearrangement links TRBV11-2 to TRBJ2-7; TRBD1 might be the D (6 bases). Germline V lookup: CDR1 SGHAT, CDR2 FQNNGV. The CDR3 extends over 12 amino acids. With 3 bases removed from V and 6 bases from J, the gap between germline ends came to 9 bases. CDR3 nucleotides: TGTGCCAGCAGCTTCGGCAGGGGCGAGCAGTACTTC. It is translated as CASSFGRGEQYF.

The V call is TRBV3-1 (or the pseudogene TRBV3-2), the J call TRBJ2-5; 13 bases are a match to TRBD2. The germline V gene has CDR1 LGHDT and CDR2 YNNKEL (reference sequence). The CDR3 runs to 16 residues. The ends lost 5 bases at V and 9 bases at J; junction bases unmatched: 12. The DNA for the CDR3 is TGTGCCAGCAGCTTCCGTACACTAGCGGGAGGGCCTCCCCAGTACTTC. Its protein is CASSFRTLAGGPPQYF.

This chain's CDR3 is CASSPRGAANEQFF. DNA for the CDR3: TGTGCCAGCTCACCCCGGGGGGCGGCAAATGAGCAGTTCTTC. This chain joins TRBV18 and TRBJ2-1; tentatively, D is TRBD2 (7 bases). From germline, CDR1 is KGHSH and CDR2 LQKENI. This CDR3 spans 14 amino acids. V gave up 3 bases and J gave up 7 bases, with 13 bases separating them.

CDR3 coding DNA: TGTGCCAGCAGCTTAGTGGCGGGGGGCAACACCTACAATGAGCAGTTCTTC. Its translation: CASSLVAGGNTYNEQFF. V usage is TRBV7-8 and J usage is TRBJ2-1; TRBD2 matches 8 bases. V shed 1 base and J 2 bases; nucleotides not matched to a gene: 7. CDR1 SGHVS and CDR2 FQNEAQ come from the germline V gene. This CDR3 is 17 amino acids long.

This clone was seen only once. This chain links TRBV30 with TRBJ1-1, with TRBD1 as a possible D gene (5 bases). V lost 5 bases to trimming and J lost 5 bases, with 15 bases between them. This CDR3 contains 13 residues. CDR1 is GTSNPN, CDR2 SVGIG, per germline (reference sequence). CDR3: CAWREGKWTEAFF. The CDR3 DNA is TGTGCCTGGCGAGAGGGGAAGTGGACTGAAGCTTTCTTT.

The chain carries TRBV25-1 and TRBJ1-4; D is possibly TRBD1 (6 bases). The CDR3 covers 15 residues. Germline CDR1 reads MGHDK; CDR2 reads SYGVNS. The V gene lost 3 bases and the J gene lost 8 bases, with 16 bases spanning the gap. The chain's CDR3 is CASSDGGQYGEKLFF. The CDR3 nucleotides read TGTGCCAGCAGTGATGGGGGACAATACGGCGAAAAACTGTTTTTT.

The rearrangement uses TRBV5-5 and TRBJ1-1; 9 bases line up with TRBD1. CDR3 length: 18 residues. Trimming cost V 3 bases and J 1 base; bases outside gene matches: 13. CDR1 SGHKS and CDR2 YYEKEE come from the germline V gene (reference sequence). CDR3 protein: CASSSIYRDRVKNTEAFF. The CDR3 DNA reads as TGTGCCAGCAGCTCCATCTACCGGGACAGGGTGAAGAACACTGAAGCTTTCTTT.

The J gene is TRBJ1-1, the V gene TRBV4-1; a weak D match, TRBD1 (6 bases). This CDR3 spans 15 amino acids. Per the germline V gene, CDR1 is MGHRA and CDR2 is YSYEKL. V was trimmed by 0 bases and J by 3 bases, leaving 11 bases between them. CDR3 sequence (DNA): TGCGCCAGCAGCCAAGATGACAGGCGGCACACTGAAGCTTTCTTT. Translating gives CASSQDDRRHTEAFF.

This clone was seen more than once but under ten times. The V gene is TRBV27, the J gene TRBJ2-2; D is ambiguous. CDR3 length: 11 amino acids. CDR1 is MNHEY, CDR2 SMNVEV, per germline (reference sequence). Trimming removed 5 bases at V and 3 bases at J, with 1 base between. CDR3 in amino acids: CASSHTGELFF. The CDR3 nucleotides are TGTGCCAGCAGTCACACCGGGGAGCTGTTTTTT.